Following are 16 T cell receptor beta chains from one sample sequenced in a study of T cells after somatic rescue of genetic block. Repertoires were generated with immunoSEQ multiplex PCR, while TCRdb's copy carries only in-frame clones and drops some. The sample lists over 10,000 clones; 73% were seen once. The sequencing sample was made of peripheral blood mononuclear cells (PBMCs). The receptors were gathered from a boy under 18.

The chain recombines TRBV9 with TRBJ2-7; D is unclear. This CDR3 has 12 residues. V lost 0 bases, J lost 3 bases, and 4 bases lay in between. Germline V CDR1 and CDR2: SGDLS, YYNGEE. CDR3 sequence (DNA): TGTGCCAGCAGCGTAGACGGCTACGAGCAGTACTTC. Amino acids: CASSVDGYEQYF.

The V gene is TRBV7-2, the J gene TRBJ2-5; 7 bases agree with TRBD1. The CDR3 is made up of 13 amino acids. Germline values: CDR1 SGHTA, CDR2 FQGNSA. V shed 6 bases and J 4 bases; nucleotides not matched to a gene: 5. The CDR3 DNA sequence: TGTGCCAGCAGGAGACAGGGTGGAGAGACCCAGTACTTC. It yields the protein CASRRQGGETQYF.

The chain joins TRBV5-3 to TRBJ1-5; TRBD1 matches at 8 bases. TRBV5-3 is an ORF; its function is uncertain. The V and J ends lost 8 bases and 4 bases, in that order; junction bases with no gene match: 5. CDR3 size: 13 residues. The CDR3 reads CASSWTGNQPQHF. The CDR3 DNA reads TGTGCCAGCAGTTGGACAGGGAATCAGCCCCAGCATTTT.

V is TRBV6-5 and J is TRBJ2-1, with TRBD1 matching 8 bases. Germline V gene data show CDR1 as MNHEY and CDR2 as SVGAGI. V dropped 6 bases and J dropped 1; count of bases not matched to a gene: 5. CDR3 length: 15 amino acids. The CDR3, as DNA: TGTGCCAGCAGCGATACAGGGGGATCCTACAATGAGCAGTTCTTC. This translates into CASSDTGGSYNEQFF.

The chain is built from TRBV6-1 and TRBJ1-3; no definite D call. Germline V gives CDR1 MNHNS, CDR2 SASEGT. V was cut by 4 bases and J by 0 bases, with 7 bases left in between. The CDR3 sequence is 14 residues long. CDR3 in amino acids: CASSGHLSGNTIYF. CDR3 in DNA: TGTGCCAGCAGTGGACATCTCTCTGGAAACACCATATATTTT.

The gene calls are TRBV10-2 and TRBJ2-3; the match to TRBD2 covers 13 bases. Per germline, CDR1 WSHSY and CDR2 SAAADI. The CDR3 is 18 amino acids. The junction had 12 bases not matched to a gene; V was cut back by 4 bases and J by 5 bases. The CDR3 loop reads CASSGLAGGPHRRDTQYF. The CDR3 DNA sequence: TGCGCCAGCAGTGGACTAGCGGGAGGCCCCCACAGGAGAGATACGCAGTATTTT.

The chain uses TRBV6-4 and TRBJ2-3, with 12 bases aligning to TRBD1. Germline CDR1 is MRHNA and CDR2 is SNTAGT. There are 15 residues in the CDR3. V gave up 5 bases and J gave up 3 bases; unmatched junction bases: 3. DNA of the CDR3: TGTGCCAGCAGTTTGGGACAGGGGGCGACAGATACGCAGTATTTT. It encodes CASSLGQGATDTQYF.

The genes are TRBV5-3 and TRBJ2-1, with D perhaps TRBD1 (5 bases). TRBV5-3 is sorted into the ORF group, with uncertain function. This CDR3 region has 13 residues. V lost 8 bases to trimming and J lost 6 bases, with 15 bases between them. This CDR3 reads CASSLDISNEQFF. DNA of the CDR3: TGTGCCAGCAGCCTGGACATTTCCAATGAGCAGTTCTTC.

This clone was seen a few times. This chain uses TRBV27 with TRBJ2-1; the match to TRBD2 covers 7 bases. Germline assignment: CDR1 MNHEY and CDR2 SMNVEV (reference sequence). The length of the CDR3 is 16 residues. The V gene end was trimmed by 2 bases and the J gene end by 5 bases; junction bases not matched to a gene: 9. The chain's CDR3 is CASSLRERDGDNEQFF. Here the CDR3 DNA reads TGTGCCAGCAGTTTAAGGGAGCGGGATGGTGACAATGAGCAGTTCTTC.

The CDR3 loop reads CATSGPLGGGISGNTIYF. CDR3 nucleotides: TGTGCCACCAGTGGCCCGCTGGGGGGGGGTATCTCTGGAAACACCATATATTTT. The chain links TRBV15 to TRBJ1-3; TRBD1 might be the D (5 bases). This CDR3 comprises 18 residues. Looked up from germline, CDR1 is LNHNV and CDR2 is YYDKDF (reference sequence). The V end lost 6 bases, the J end lost 0 bases, and 21 bases lay between the germline ends.

The chain has TRBV19 and TRBJ1-1; 7 nucleotides match TRBD1. Germline V CDR1 and CDR2: LNHDA, SQIVND (reference sequence). The CDR3 is 15 residues long. V was clipped by 9 bases and J by 6 bases; unmatched bases: 16. CDR3 nucleotide sequence: TGTGCCAGCTCGGGGAGGGGGCGAGGTAGAGCTGAAGCTTTCTTT. This gives the protein CASSGRGRGRAEAFF.

The rearrangement links TRBV6-4 to TRBJ2-3; D is perhaps TRBD2 (5 bases). CDR3 size: 14 residues. Germline V gene sequence: CDR1 MRHNA, CDR2 SNTAGT. Trimming took off 0 bases at V and 9 bases at J, with 13 bases between the two ends. CDR3 bases: TGTGCCAGCAGTGACTCCGGCCGGAGCGGAACGCAGTATTTT. Its protein is CASSDSGRSGTQYF.

This sequence joins TRBV20-1 and TRBJ2-1, with TRBD2 matching 9 bases. The CDR3 runs 11 residues. Germline loops: CDR1 DFQATT, CDR2 SNEGSKA (reference sequence). As DNA, the CDR3 is TGCAGCCCTAGCGGGATAAATGAGCAGTTCTTC. Protein sequence: CSPSGINEQFF.

V and J are TRBV5-4 and TRBJ2-3, with TRBD2 matching over 11 bases. V trimming: 4 bases; J trimming: 5 bases; junction bases outside the gene matches: 9. The CDR3 runs to 16 residues. Germline CDR1 reads SGHNT; CDR2 reads YYREEE (reference sequence). The CDR3 sequence: CASSPGLAGTRDTQYF. The CDR3 bases are TGTGCCAGCAGCCCCGGACTAGCGGGTACAAGAGATACGCAGTATTTT.

This clone was detected a few times. The chain employs TRBV7-9 and TRBJ1-2, with a tentative D call TRBD1 (6 bases). The CDR3 spans 14 residues. The V end lost 1 base, the J end lost 7 bases, and 13 bases lay between the germline ends. Germline assignment: CDR1 SEHNR and CDR2 FQNEAQ (reference sequence). The CDR3: CASSLGQGSFGYTF. DNA of the CDR3: TGTGCCAGCAGCTTAGGGCAGGGGTCCTTTGGCTACACCTTC.

This chain uses TRBV7-9 with TRBJ2-5; no definite D call. V was pared by 10 bases and J by 3 bases, with 21 bases between. The CDR3 extends over 15 amino acids. CDR1 SEHNR and CDR2 FQNEAQ come from the germline V gene (reference sequence). CDR3 region: CAIRNNAVSKETQYF. Written as DNA, the CDR3 is TGTGCCATCCGTAATAACGCAGTCTCCAAAGAGACCCAGTACTTC.